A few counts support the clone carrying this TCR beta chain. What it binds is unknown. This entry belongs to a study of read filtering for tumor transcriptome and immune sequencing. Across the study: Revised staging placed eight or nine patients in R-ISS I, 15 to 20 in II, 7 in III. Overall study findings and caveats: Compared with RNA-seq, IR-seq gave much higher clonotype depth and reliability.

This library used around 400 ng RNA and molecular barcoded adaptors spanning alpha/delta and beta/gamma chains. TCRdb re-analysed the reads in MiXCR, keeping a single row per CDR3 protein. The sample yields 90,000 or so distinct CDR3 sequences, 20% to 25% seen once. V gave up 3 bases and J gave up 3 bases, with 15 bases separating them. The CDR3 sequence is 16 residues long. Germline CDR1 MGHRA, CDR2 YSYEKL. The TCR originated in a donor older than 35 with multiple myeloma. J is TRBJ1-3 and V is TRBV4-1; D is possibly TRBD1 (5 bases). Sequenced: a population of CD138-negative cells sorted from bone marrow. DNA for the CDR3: TGCGCCAGCAGCCAGGGAACGAGGGGATTTGGAAACACCATATATTTT. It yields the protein CASSQGTRGFGNTIYF.